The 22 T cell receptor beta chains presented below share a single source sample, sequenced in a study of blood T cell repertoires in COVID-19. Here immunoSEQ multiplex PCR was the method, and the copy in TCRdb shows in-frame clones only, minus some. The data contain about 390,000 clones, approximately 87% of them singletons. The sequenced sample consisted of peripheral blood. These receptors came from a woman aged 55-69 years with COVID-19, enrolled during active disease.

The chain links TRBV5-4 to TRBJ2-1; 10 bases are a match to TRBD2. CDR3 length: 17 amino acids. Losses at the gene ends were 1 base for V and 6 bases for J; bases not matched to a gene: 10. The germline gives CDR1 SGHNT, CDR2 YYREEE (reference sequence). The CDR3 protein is CASSLQVVAGGINEQFF. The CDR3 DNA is TGTGCCAGCAGCTTGCAAGTCGTAGCGGGGGGAATCAATGAGCAGTTCTTC.

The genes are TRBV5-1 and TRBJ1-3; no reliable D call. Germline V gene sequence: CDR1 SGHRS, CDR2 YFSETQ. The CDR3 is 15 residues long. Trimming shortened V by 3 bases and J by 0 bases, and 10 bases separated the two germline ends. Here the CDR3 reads CASSSGDHSGNTIYF. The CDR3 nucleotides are TGCGCCAGCAGCTCGGGAGATCACTCTGGAAACACCATATATTTT.

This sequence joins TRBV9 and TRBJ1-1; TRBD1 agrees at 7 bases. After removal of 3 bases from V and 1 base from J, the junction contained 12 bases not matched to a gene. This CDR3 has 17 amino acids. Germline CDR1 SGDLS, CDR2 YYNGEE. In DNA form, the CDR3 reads TGTGCCAGCAGCGCCCGACAGGGCGACTGGGGGAACACTGAAGCTTTCTTT. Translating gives CASSARQGDWGNTEAFF.

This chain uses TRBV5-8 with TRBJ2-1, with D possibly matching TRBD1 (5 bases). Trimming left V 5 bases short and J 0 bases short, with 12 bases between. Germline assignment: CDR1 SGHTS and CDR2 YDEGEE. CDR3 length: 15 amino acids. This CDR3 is CASSSGKGSYNEQFF. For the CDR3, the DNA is TGTGCCAGCAGTTCAGGGAAGGGCTCCTACAATGAGCAGTTCTTC.

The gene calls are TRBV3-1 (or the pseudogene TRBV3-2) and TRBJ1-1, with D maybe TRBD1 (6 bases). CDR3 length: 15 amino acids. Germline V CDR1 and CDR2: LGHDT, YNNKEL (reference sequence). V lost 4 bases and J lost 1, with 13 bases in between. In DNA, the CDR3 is TGTGCCAGCAGCCTGCCGACAGGTGGGAACACTGAAGCTTTCTTT. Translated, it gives CASSLPTGGNTEAFF.

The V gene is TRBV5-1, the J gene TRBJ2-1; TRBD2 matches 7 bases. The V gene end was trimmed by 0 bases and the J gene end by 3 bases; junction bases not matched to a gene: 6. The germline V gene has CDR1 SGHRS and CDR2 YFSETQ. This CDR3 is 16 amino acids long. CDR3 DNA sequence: TGCGCCAGCAGCTTGGGGGCTAGCGGCTTCTACAATGAGCAGTTCTTC. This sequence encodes CASSLGASGFYNEQFF.

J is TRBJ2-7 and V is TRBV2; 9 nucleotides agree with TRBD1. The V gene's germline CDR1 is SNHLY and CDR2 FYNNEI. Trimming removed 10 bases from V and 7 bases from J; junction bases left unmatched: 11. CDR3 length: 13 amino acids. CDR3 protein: CATTGTGLGEQYF. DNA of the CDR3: TGTGCCACCACCGGGACAGGGCTCGGGGAGCAGTACTTC.

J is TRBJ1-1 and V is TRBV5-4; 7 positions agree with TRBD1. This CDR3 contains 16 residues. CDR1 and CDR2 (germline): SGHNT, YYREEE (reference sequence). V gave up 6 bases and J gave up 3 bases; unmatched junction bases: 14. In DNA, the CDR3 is TGTGCCAGCACCCGAGGACAGGAAGGATTGGACACTGAAGCTTTCTTT. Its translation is CASTRGQEGLDTEAFF.

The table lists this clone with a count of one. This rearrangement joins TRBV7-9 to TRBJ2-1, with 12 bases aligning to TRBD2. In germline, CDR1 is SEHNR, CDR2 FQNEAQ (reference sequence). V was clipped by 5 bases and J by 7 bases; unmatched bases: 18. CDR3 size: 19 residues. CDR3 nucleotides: TGTGCCAGCAGCGTATGGTTCGTCGGGCGACTAGCGGGGGAAAATGAGCAGTTCTTC. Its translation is CASSVWFVGRLAGENEQFF.

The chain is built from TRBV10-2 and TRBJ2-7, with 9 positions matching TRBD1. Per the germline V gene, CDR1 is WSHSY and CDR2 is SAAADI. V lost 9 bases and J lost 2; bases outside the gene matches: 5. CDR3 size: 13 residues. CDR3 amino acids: CASSQGAAYEQYF. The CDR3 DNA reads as TGCGCCAGTTCACAGGGGGCTGCCTACGAGCAGTACTTC.

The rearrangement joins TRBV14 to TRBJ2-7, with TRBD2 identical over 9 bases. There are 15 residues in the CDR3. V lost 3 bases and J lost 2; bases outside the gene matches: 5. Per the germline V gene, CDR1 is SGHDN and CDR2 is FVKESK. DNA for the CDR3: TGTGCCAGCAGCCATTGGGTAGCGGGGGCCTACGAGCAGTACTTC. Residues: CASSHWVAGAYEQYF.

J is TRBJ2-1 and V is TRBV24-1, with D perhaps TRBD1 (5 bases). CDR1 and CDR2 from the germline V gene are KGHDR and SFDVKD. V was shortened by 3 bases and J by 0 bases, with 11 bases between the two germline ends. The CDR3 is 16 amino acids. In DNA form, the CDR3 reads TGTGCCACCAGTGATCACACAGGAAGCTCCTACAATGAGCAGTTCTTC. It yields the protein CATSDHTGSSYNEQFF.

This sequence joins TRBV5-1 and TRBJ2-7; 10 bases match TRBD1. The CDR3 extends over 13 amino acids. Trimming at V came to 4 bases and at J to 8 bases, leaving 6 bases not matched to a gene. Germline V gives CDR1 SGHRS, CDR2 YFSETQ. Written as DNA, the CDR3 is TGCGCCAGCAGCCCCGGGACAGGGGATAAGCAGTACTTC. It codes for CASSPGTGDKQYF. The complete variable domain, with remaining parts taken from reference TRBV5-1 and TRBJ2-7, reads KAGVTQTPRYLIKTRGQQVTLSCSPISGHRSVSWYQQTPGQGLQFLFEYFSETQRNKGNFPGRFSGRQFSNSRSEMNVSTLELGDSALYLCASSPGTGDKQYFGPGTRLTVT.

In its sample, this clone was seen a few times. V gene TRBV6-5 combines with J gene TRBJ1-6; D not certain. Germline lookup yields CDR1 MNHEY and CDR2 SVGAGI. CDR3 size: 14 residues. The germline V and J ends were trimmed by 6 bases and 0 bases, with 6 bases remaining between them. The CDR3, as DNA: TGTGCCAGCAGACAGAGCTCCTATAATTCACCCCTCCACTTT. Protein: CASRQSSYNSPLHF.

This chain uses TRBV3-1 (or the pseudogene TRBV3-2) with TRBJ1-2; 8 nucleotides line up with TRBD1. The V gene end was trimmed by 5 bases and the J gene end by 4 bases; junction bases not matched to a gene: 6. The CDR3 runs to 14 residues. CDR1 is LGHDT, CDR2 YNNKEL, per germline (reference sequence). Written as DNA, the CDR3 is TGTGCCAGCAGCTTCAGGGGGCCACGCTATGGCTACACCTTC. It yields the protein CASSFRGPRYGYTF.

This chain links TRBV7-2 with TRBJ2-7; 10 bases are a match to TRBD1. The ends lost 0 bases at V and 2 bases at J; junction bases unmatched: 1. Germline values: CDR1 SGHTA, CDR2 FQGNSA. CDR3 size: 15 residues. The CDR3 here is CASSLAGTGAYEQYF. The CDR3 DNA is TGTGCCAGCAGCTTAGCGGGGACAGGGGCCTACGAGCAGTACTTC.

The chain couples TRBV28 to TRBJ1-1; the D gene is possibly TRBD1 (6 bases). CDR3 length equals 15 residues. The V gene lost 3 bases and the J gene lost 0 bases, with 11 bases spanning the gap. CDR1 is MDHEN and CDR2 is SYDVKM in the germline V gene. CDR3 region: CASSLGGRMNTEAFF. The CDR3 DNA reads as TGTGCCAGCAGTTTGGGGGGGCGGATGAACACTGAAGCTTTCTTT. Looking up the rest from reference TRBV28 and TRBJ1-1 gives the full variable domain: DVKVTQSSRYLVKRTGEKVFLECVQDMDHENMFWYRQDPGLGLRLIYFSYDVKMKEKGDIPEGYSVSREKKERFSLILESASTNQTSMYLCASSLGGRMNTEAFFGQGTRLTVV.

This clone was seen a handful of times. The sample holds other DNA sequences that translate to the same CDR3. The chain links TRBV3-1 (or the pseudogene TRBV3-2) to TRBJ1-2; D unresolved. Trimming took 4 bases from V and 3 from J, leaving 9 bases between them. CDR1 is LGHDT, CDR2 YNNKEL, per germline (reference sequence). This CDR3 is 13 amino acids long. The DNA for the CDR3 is TGTGCCAGCAGCCTGAGAGGTGACTATGGCTACACCTTC. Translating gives CASSLRGDYGYTF.

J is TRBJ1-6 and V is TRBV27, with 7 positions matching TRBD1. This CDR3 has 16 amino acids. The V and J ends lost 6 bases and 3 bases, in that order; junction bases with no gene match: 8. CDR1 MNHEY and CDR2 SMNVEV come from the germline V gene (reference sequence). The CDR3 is CASSWGQRIYNSPLHF. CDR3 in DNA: TGTGCCAGCAGCTGGGGACAGCGCATCTATAATTCACCCCTCCACTTT.

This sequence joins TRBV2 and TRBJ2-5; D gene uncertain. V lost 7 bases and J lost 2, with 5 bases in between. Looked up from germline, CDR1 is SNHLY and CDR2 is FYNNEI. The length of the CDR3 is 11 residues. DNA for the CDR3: TGTGCCAGCACAGAACAAGAGACCCAGTACTTC. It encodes CASTEQETQYF.

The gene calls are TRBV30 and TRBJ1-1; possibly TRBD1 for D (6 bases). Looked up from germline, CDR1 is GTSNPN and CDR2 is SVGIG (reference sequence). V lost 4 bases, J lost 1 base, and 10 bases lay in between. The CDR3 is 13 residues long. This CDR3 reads CAWTLQGNTEAFF. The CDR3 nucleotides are TGTGCCTGGACCCTACAGGGGAACACTGAAGCTTTCTTT.

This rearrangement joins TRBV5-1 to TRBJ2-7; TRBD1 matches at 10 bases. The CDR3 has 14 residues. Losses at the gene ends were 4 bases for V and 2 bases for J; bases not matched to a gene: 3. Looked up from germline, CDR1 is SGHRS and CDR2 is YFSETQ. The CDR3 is CASSVGQGAYEQYF. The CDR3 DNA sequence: TGCGCCAGCAGCGTCGGACAGGGGGCCTACGAGCAGTACTTC.